The 20 T cell receptor beta chains given below trace back to one sample, sequenced in a study of PD-L1 blockade in urothelial cancer (dated by TCRdb to the late 2010s). The library was produced with the immunoSEQ multiplex PCR assay. In TCRdb, the immuneACCESS table is reduced to in-frame sequences with V and J assigned. These tables do not hold every clone; where another copy was compared, an unresolved V gene accounts for under half, and the others remain unexplained. The sample table lists 40,000 or so clones, about four fifths of them with a count of one. The ten biggest clones cover under 3% of the sample. The specimen comprised PBMCs, sampled around atezolizumab (anti-PD-L1) treatment. The receptors were sampled from a man aged 70 or older with urothelial cancer.

The V and J genes are TRBV27 and TRBJ2-7, with 11 bases that match TRBD2. Germline-derived CDR1 and CDR2 are MNHEY and SMNVEV (reference sequence). The V segment lost 4 bases and the J segment 0 bases; nucleotides outside the gene matches: 11. This CDR3 region has 18 residues. For the CDR3, the DNA is TGTGCCAGCAGTTACCGACCCCCACTAGCGGGAGACTCCTACGAGCAGTACTTC. Its protein product is CASSYRPPLAGDSYEQYF.

The chain links TRBV19 to TRBJ2-4; weak D call: TRBD1 (6 bases). The CDR3 has 16 amino acids. Germline V gene data show CDR1 as LNHDA and CDR2 as SQIVND (reference sequence). Trimming took 6 bases from V and 3 from J, leaving 18 bases between them. DNA of the CDR3: TGTGCCAGTAGCCTGCTAGGGGGTGGTGGCAAAAACATTCAGTACTTC. Its translation: CASSLLGGGGKNIQYF.

The chain joins TRBV7-3 to TRBJ2-1; 9 nucleotides match TRBD2. The CDR3 consists of 15 residues. J lost 4 bases, V lost 2 bases, and 3 bases had no gene match. Germline CDR1 and CDR2: SGHTA and FQGTGA. As DNA, the CDR3 is TGTGCCAGCAGCTTACGCCTAGCGGGATACAATGAGCAGTTCTTC. Encoded protein: CASSLRLAGYNEQFF.

V and J are TRBV28 and TRBJ2-4; D gene ambiguous. The CDR3 consists of 16 residues. Germline V gene lookup returns CDR1 MDHEN and CDR2 SYDVKM. V was shortened by 5 bases and J by 2 bases, with 16 bases between the two germline ends. The CDR3 nucleotides read TGTGCCAGCAGTCCGTTATCTTTCGACACCAAAAACATTCAGTACTTC. It encodes CASSPLSFDTKNIQYF.

This clone showed up just a few times. This sequence joins TRBV5-1 and TRBJ2-4; the match to TRBD1 covers 8 bases. This CDR3 comprises 15 residues. CDR1 is SGHRS and CDR2 is YFSETQ in the germline V gene. V gave up 2 bases and J gave up 3 bases; unmatched junction bases: 4. The CDR3 sequence is CASSLLQGGKNIQYF. The CDR3, as DNA: TGCGCCAGCAGCTTACTACAGGGGGGCAAAAACATTCAGTACTTC.

The chain links TRBV7-3 to TRBJ2-5; 7 nucleotides match TRBD2. There are 16 residues in the CDR3. Germline V gene lookup returns CDR1 SGHTA and CDR2 FQGTGA. V shed 0 bases, J shed 3 bases, and the junction held 7 bases outside the gene matches. Written as DNA, the CDR3 is TGTGCCAGCAGCTTAACGGGTGGCGCGGGAGAAGAGACCCAGTACTTC. Amino acids: CASSLTGGAGEETQYF. The full variable domain, with the rest looked up from reference TRBV7-3 and TRBJ2-5, is GAGVSQTPSNKVTEKGKYVELRCDPISGHTALYWYRQSLGQGPEFLIYFQGTGAADDSGLPNDRFFAVRPEGSVSTLKIQRTERGDSAVYLCASSLTGGAGEETQYFGPGTRLLVL.

The J gene is TRBJ2-1, the V gene TRBV7-3, with TRBD1 matching 7 bases. The CDR3 totals 13 residues. The V gene's germline CDR1 is SGHTA and CDR2 FQGTGA. V lost 4 bases, J lost 8 bases, and 5 bases stayed unmatched. The CDR3 protein is CASSSRGWDEQFF. CDR3 sequence (DNA): TGTGCCAGCAGCTCCAGGGGGTGGGATGAGCAGTTCTTC.

This chain connects TRBV10-3 to TRBJ1-1; no clear D gene. Between the trimmed V and J ends, which lost 6 bases and 1 base, there was a span of 15 bases. Germline values: CDR1 ENHRY, CDR2 SYGVKD. The CDR3 is 15 amino acids. The CDR3 reads CAISFRGSGNTEAFF. The CDR3 nucleotides read TGTGCCATCAGCTTCCGGGGTAGTGGGAACACTGAAGCTTTCTTT.

This chain links TRBV6-6 with TRBJ2-2, with TRBD2 identical over 7 bases. CDR1 MNHNY and CDR2 SVGAGI come from the germline V gene (reference sequence). V shed 1 base and J 6 bases; nucleotides not matched to a gene: 2. The CDR3 has 14 residues. The CDR3 region has the DNA TGTGCCAGCAGTTACTTGGGGGGGGCCGGGGAGCTGTTTTTT. It specifies CASSYLGGAGELFF.

This clone was counted between two and nine times. The genes are TRBV7-6 and TRBJ2-7, with 7 nucleotides matching TRBD1. V lost 5 bases to trimming and J lost 7 bases; unmatched junction nucleotides: 11. This CDR3 has 14 amino acids. CDR1 is SGHVS, CDR2 FNYEAQ, per germline. The CDR3 DNA reads as TGTGCCAGCAGCCCCGGGACAGATTGGAAGGAGCAGTACTTC. Translating gives CASSPGTDWKEQYF. Variable domain in full (rest from reference TRBV7-6 and TRBJ2-7): GAGVSQSPRYKVTKRGQDVALRCDPISGHVSLYWYRQALGQGPEFLTYFNYEAQQDKSGLPNDRFSAERPEGSISTLTIQRTEQRDSAMYRCASSPGTDWKEQYFGPGTRLTVT.

V is TRBV7-2 and J is TRBJ2-5; D unresolved. This CDR3 is 14 amino acids long. V lost 1 base, J lost 3 bases, and 9 bases lay in between. CDR1 SGHTA and CDR2 FQGNSA come from the germline V gene. In DNA form, the CDR3 reads TGTGCCAGCAGCTTAGTAGGCCAGGAAGAGACCCAGTACTTC. It encodes CASSLVGQEETQYF.

The genes are TRBV13 and TRBJ2-3; TRBD2 matches at 7 bases. J gave up 2 bases and V 1 base, and 9 bases lay outside the gene matches. Per the germline V gene, CDR1 is PRHDT and CDR2 is FYEKMQ (reference sequence). The CDR3 contains 17 residues. CDR3 sequence (DNA): TGTGCCAGCAGCTTAGCCCTAGGGGCGGGAGTCACAGATACGCAGTATTTT. It specifies CASSLALGAGVTDTQYF.

The V and J genes are TRBV5-1 and TRBJ2-7; possibly TRBD1 for D (6 bases). V lost 3 bases and J 1 base, leaving 11 bases between the germline ends. The CDR3 loop spans 14 amino acids. CDR1 SGHRS and CDR2 YFSETQ come from the germline V gene. CDR3 region: CASSYRDISYEQYF. The CDR3 nucleotides are TGCGCCAGCAGCTACCGGGACATATCCTACGAGCAGTACTTC. Variable domain in full (rest from reference TRBV5-1 and TRBJ2-7): KAGVTQTPRYLIKTRGQQVTLSCSPISGHRSVSWYQQTPGQGLQFLFEYFSETQRNKGNFPGRFSGRQFSNSRSEMNVSTLELGDSALYLCASSYRDISYEQYFGPGTRLTVT.

By sample share, this clone is medium-sized. This chain connects TRBV6-4 to TRBJ2-7; 10 bases align to TRBD2. Losses at the gene ends were 5 bases for V and 0 bases for J; bases not matched to a gene: 4. Germline assignment: CDR1 MRHNA and CDR2 SNTAGT. This CDR3 region has 15 residues. For the CDR3, the DNA is TGTGCCAGCAGTCAGGCTAGCGGGAGCTCCTACGAGCAGTACTTC. Translated, it gives CASSQASGSSYEQYF.

The V call is TRBV4-3, the J call TRBJ1-4; 8 bases match TRBD1. V was clipped by 4 bases and J by 10 bases; unmatched bases: 8. The germline V gene encodes CDR1 LGHNA and CDR2 YSLEER. This CDR3 has 14 amino acids. In nucleotides, the CDR3 is TGCGCCAGCAGCCCGGACAGGGACCAGGGAAAACTGTTTTTT. Its translation: CASSPDRDQGKLFF.

The chain combines TRBV19 with TRBJ1-1, with 8 positions matching TRBD1. Germline V lookup: CDR1 LNHDA, CDR2 SQIVND (reference sequence). The CDR3 contains 17 residues. The J segment lost 0 bases and the V segment lost 7 bases, leaving 13 bases of the junction unmatched. The CDR3 region is CASNTNTGQVLNTEAFF. The CDR3 DNA reads as TGTGCCAGTAACACTAACACGGGACAGGTTTTGAACACTGAAGCTTTCTTT.

This clone showed up just a few times. CDR3 residues: CASSNLAGAYEQYF. The DNA for the CDR3 is TGTGCCAGTAGTAATCTAGCGGGAGCTTATGAGCAGTACTTC. The J gene is TRBJ2-7, the V gene TRBV19, with TRBD2 matching over 10 bases. V lost 4 bases, J lost 7 bases, and 7 bases stayed unmatched. Germline values: CDR1 LNHDA, CDR2 SQIVND (reference sequence). The CDR3 is made up of 14 amino acids.

In this sample, this clone turned up once. V and J are TRBV27 and TRBJ1-2; maybe TRBD1 (5 bases). Trimming took 1 base from V and 6 from J, leaving 12 bases between them. The CDR3 length is 14 residues. CDR1 is MNHEY and CDR2 is SMNVEV in the germline V gene (reference sequence). The CDR3: CASSLWGRVDGYTF. Here the CDR3 DNA reads TGTGCCAGCAGTTTATGGGGCAGGGTCGATGGCTACACCTTC.

The rearrangement joins TRBV4-2 to TRBJ1-2; the D is unclear. The CDR3 contains 18 residues. Trimming left V 0 bases short and J 1 base short, with 18 bases between. Germline V CDR1 and CDR2: LGHNA, YNFKEQ. The CDR3 DNA reads TGTGCCAGCAGCCAAGAATATTCGGTCCTCTCGTTTAACTATGGCTACACCTTC. This translates into CASSQEYSVLSFNYGYTF.

The table lists this clone with a few counts. The chain employs TRBV7-6 and TRBJ2-3; 14 bases match TRBD2. This CDR3 has 15 residues. The germline gives CDR1 SGHVS, CDR2 FNYEAQ. Unmatched junction bases numbered 1, after V lost 2 bases and J lost 6 bases. CDR3 region: CASSLRTSGGDTQYF. The DNA of the CDR3 is TGTGCCAGCAGCTTAAGGACTAGCGGGGGGGATACGCAGTATTTT. Full variable domain (missing parts from reference TRBV7-6 and TRBJ2-3): GAGVSQSPRYKVTKRGQDVALRCDPISGHVSLYWYRQALGQGPEFLTYFNYEAQQDKSGLPNDRFSAERPEGSISTLTIQRTEQRDSAMYRCASSLRTSGGDTQYFGPGTRLTVL.